This entry features one T cell receptor beta chain sequence. These data belong to a study of blood T cell repertoires in COVID-19. The CDR3 is 16 residues long. Trimming stripped 4 bases from V and 7 bases from J, with 20 bases between. In germline, CDR1 is MNHEY, CDR2 SVGAGI. Method: immunoSEQ multiplex PCR; TCRdb's copy keeps in-frame clones and lacks some. The sample has roughly 110,000 clones; roughly 76% are singletons. This chain connects TRBV6-5 to TRBJ1-5, with D uncertain. The sequence derives from a human donor in a cohort sampled during active COVID-19. Sequencing input: peripheral blood. CDR3 coding DNA: TGTGCCAGCAGTTCCCCGAGGGTGCACCCTGGACAGCCCCAGCATTTT. It specifies CASSSPRVHPGQPQHF.